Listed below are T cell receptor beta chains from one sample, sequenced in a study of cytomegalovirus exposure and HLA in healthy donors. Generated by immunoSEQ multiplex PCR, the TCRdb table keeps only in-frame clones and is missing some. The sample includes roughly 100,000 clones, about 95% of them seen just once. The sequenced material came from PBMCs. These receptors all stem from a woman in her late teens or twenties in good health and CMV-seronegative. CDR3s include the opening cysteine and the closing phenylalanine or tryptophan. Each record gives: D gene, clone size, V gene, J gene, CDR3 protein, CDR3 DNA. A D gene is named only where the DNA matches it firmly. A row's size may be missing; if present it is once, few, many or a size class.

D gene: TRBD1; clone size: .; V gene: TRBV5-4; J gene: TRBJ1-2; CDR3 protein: CASRPLPGQGTTNYGYTF; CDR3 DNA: TGTGCCAGCAGACCCCTACCGGGACAGGGGACGACTAACTATGGCTACACCTTC
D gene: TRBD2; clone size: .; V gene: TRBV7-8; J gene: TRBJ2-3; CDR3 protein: CASSSSGGLSTDTQYF; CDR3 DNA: TGTGCCAGCAGCTCTAGCGGGGGGCTAAGCACAGATACGCAGTATTTT
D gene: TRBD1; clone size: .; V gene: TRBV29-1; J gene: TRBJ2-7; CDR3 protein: CSVRRDSPYEQYF; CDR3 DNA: TGCAGCGTGCGCCGGGACAGCCCCTACGAGCAGTACTTC
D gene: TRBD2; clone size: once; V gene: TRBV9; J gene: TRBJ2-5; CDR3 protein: CASSVDGSGGPTYQETQYF; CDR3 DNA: TGTGCCAGCAGCGTAGACGGCAGCGGGGGGCCAACGTACCAAGAGACCCAGTACTTC
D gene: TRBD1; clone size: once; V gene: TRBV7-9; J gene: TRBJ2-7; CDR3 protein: CASGGQPTYEQYF; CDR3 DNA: TGTGCCAGCGGGGGACAGCCGACCTACGAGCAGTACTTC
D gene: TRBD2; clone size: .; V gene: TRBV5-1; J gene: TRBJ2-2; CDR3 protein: CASSSGRFGGELFF; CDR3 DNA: TGCGCCAGCAGCTCCGGGAGGTTTGGCGGGGAGCTGTTTTTT
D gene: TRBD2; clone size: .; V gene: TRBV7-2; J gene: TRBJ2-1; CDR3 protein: CASSIRLAGSYNEQFF; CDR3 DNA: TGTGCCAGCAGCATAAGACTAGCGGGGTCCTACAATGAGCAGTTCTTC
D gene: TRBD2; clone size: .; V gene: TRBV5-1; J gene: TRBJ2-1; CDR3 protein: CASSISGGAYNEQFF; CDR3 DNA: TGCGCCAGCAGCATTAGCGGGGGGGCCTACAATGAGCAGTTCTTC
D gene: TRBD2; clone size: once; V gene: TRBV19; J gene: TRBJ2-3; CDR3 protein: CASTEAGGQGDTQYF; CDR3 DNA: TGTGCCAGTACGGAAGCGGGGGGGCAAGGAGATACGCAGTATTTT
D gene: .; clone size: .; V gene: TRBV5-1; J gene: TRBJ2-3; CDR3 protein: CASSLHTRNTDTQYF; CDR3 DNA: TGCGCCAGCAGCTTGCACACAAGAAACACAGATACGCAGTATTTT